This entry concerns a single TCR beta chain. Its antigen is unidentified. V lost 6 bases and J lost 6, with 12 bases in between. The V gene's germline CDR1 is MRHNA and CDR2 SNTAGT. This CDR3 has 13 amino acids. Produced via immunoSEQ multiplex PCR; TCRdb's table is partial and in-frame only. The sample has 4,900 or so clones, less than 70% seen once. The source of the sample is a study of tumor-infiltrating lymphocytes in localized non-small cell lung cancer. As for the study in general: Some samples were collected after neoadjuvant chemotherapy; smokers, never-smokers and several histologies were included. The study's findings and limits: Only some patients had TCR sequencing, depending on available tissue. Compared with uninvolved lung, tumors showed higher T cell infiltration by TCRbeta sequencing. No link was found between tumor T-cell fraction and recurrence-free survival.

Source material: lung tumor tissue. This chain links TRBV6-4 with TRBJ1-5; perhaps TRBD1 as D (5 bases). The source is a human donor with non-small cell lung cancer. The CDR3 nucleotides read TGTGCCAGCAGCGCGACAAGGGGTCAGCCCCAGCATTTT. Protein: CASSATRGQPQHF.